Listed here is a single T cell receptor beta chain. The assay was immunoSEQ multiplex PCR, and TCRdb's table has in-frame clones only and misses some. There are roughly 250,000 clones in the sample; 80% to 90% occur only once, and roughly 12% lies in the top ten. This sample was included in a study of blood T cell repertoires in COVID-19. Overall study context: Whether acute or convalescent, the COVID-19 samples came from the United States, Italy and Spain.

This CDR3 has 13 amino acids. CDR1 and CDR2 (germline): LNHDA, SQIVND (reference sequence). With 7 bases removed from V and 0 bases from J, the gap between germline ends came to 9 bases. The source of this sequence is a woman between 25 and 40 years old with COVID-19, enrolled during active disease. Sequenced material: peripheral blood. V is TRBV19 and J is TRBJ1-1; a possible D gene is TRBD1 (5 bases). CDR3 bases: TGTGCCAGTACCTCGACAGTGAACACTGAAGCTTTCTTT. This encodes CASTSTVNTEAFF.